Below, one TCR beta chain is given with its context. This clonotype was seen repeatedly, ten times or more. No cognate antigen has been identified for it. Base quality data are lacking; no much larger clone is found one base away. This sample is drawn from a study of CD8 T cells in ankylosing spondylitis (dated by TCRdb to about 2017). About the investigation overall: The study set out to find disease-linked TCR variants by profiling T cell receptor beta repertoires in ankylosing spondylitis patients and healthy donors. In total, the full study cohort was made up of roughly 110 healthy donors and 25 ankylosing spondylitis patients. Samples of peripheral blood were taken, and for ankylosing spondylitis patients, synovial fluid was collected as well. Overall study outcomes, separate from this receptor: A CD8+ phenotype was shown by the disease-linked clones, which were found at relatively low frequencies in peripheral blood. Some motif variants had previously been reported in the synovial fluid and blood of reactive arthritis patients, which suggests shared mechanisms of disease initiation. A TCR beta motif of 8 or 9 highly homologous amino acid variants appeared characteristic of blood from ankylosing spondylitis patients. According to the report, matched synovial fluid samples from ankylosing spondylitis patients were significantly enriched for the disease-linked clones.

CDR1 and CDR2 were assigned from the germline V gene as SGHRS and YFSETQ. V is pared back by 8 bases and J by 0 bases, with 14 bases lying between the germline termini. The cysteine opens and the phenylalanine closes a CDR3 of 14 amino acids. Solely the CDR3 DNA is kept, with 42 bases framed from the first base. Sequencer: Illumina HiSeq 2500. Quantitative 5'-RACE with molecular barcodes was used to prepare TCR beta libraries. The paper's processing steps were these. Disease-linked TCR variants were identified with a new computational method built on a probabilistic model of VDJ rearrangement. TCRdb took the public reads, trimmed them with fastp at Q25, ran MiXCR for clone calling and kept in-frame beta chains. For every CDR3 protein sequence, its rows merge into one entry that carries the most common genes and DNA. TCRdb assigned the V and J calls; the authors' analysis was not used. The sample table shows hundreds of thousands of distinct CDR3 sequences, and 12% are seen once. Of the sample, approximately 0.46% is held by the ten largest clones.

The receptor comes from a male donor with ankylosing spondylitis. Sequenced sample: blood, either unsorted or a sorted T cell fraction (not recorded which). The sequence joins TRBV5-1 to TRBJ1-1, with the identity of the D gene unclear. In nucleotide form, the sequence is TGCGCCAGTACGATCGGGGTCATGAACACTGAAGCTTTCTTT. This yields the protein CASTIGVMNTEAFF. When the CDR3 is completed using the reference TRBV5-1 and TRBJ1-1 genes on either side, the full variable domain is KAGVTQTPRYLIKTRGQQVTLSCSPISGHRSVSWYQQTPGQGLQFLFEYFSETQRNKGNFPGRFSGRQFSNSRSEMNVSTLELGDSALYLCASTIGVMNTEAFFGQGTRLTVV.